A selection of T cell receptor beta chains follows, all from one sample in a study of shared clonotypes between healthy human individuals. The table came from immunoSEQ multiplex PCR; TCRdb's copy has only in-frame clones and leaves some out. The sample carries just over 2,000,000 clones, roughly 95% recorded once. The sequenced sample consisted of naive CD8+ T cells sorted from blood. These receptors were collected from a young man in good health. Each CDR3 is given with its conserved first and last residue. The order of the fields is D gene, J gene, V gene, clone size, CDR3 protein, CDR3 DNA. The D gene is left open where the match is weak. Clone size is shown for a subset of rows, as once, few, many or a class of expanded clone.

D gene: -; J gene: TRBJ2-2; V gene: TRBV7-8; clone size: -; CDR3 protein: CASSLGGGAYTGELFF; CDR3 DNA: TGTGCCAGCAGCTTGGGAGGGGGCGCGTACACCGGGGAGCTGTTTTTT
D gene: -; J gene: TRBJ2-5; V gene: TRBV2; clone size: -; CDR3 protein: CASSGEEETQYF; CDR3 DNA: TGTGCCAGCTCGGGGGAGGAAGAGACCCAGTACTTC
D gene: -; J gene: TRBJ2-7; V gene: TRBV9; clone size: -; CDR3 protein: CASSVGDGYEQYF; CDR3 DNA: TGTGCCAGCAGCGTAGGGGATGGGTACGAGCAGTACTTC
D gene: -; J gene: TRBJ2-3; V gene: TRBV5-6; clone size: -; CDR3 protein: CASSLAPAWGTDTQYF; CDR3 DNA: TGTGCCAGCAGCTTGGCCCCTGCCTGGGGCACAGATACGCAGTATTTT
D gene: TRBD1; J gene: TRBJ1-4; V gene: TRBV4-1; clone size: -; CDR3 protein: CASSHRQGASEKLFF; CDR3 DNA: TGCGCCAGCAGCCACAGACAGGGAGCCAGTGAAAAACTGTTTTTT
D gene: TRBD1; J gene: TRBJ2-5; V gene: TRBV4-3; clone size: -; CDR3 protein: CASSESGTGSQETQYF; CDR3 DNA: TGCGCCAGCAGCGAGTCCGGGACAGGGTCTCAAGAGACCCAGTACTTC
D gene: -; J gene: TRBJ1-5; V gene: TRBV7-9; clone size: -; CDR3 protein: CASSRGGEPQHF; CDR3 DNA: TGTGCCAGCAGCCGAGGGGGGGAGCCCCAGCATTTT
D gene: TRBD1; J gene: TRBJ2-1; V gene: TRBV15; clone size: -; CDR3 protein: CATSSTGTGLGEQFF; CDR3 DNA: TGTGCCACCAGCAGCACCGGGACAGGGCTCGGTGAGCAGTTCTTC
D gene: -; J gene: TRBJ1-2; V gene: TRBV4-1; clone size: -; CDR3 protein: CASSQGDPSLFGYTF; CDR3 DNA: TGCGCCAGCAGCCAAGGGGACCCTAGTCTGTTTGGCTACACCTTC
D gene: -; J gene: TRBJ2-7; V gene: TRBV10-3; clone size: -; CDR3 protein: CAISEQEYEQYF; CDR3 DNA: TGTGCCATCAGTGAACAAGAATACGAGCAGTACTTC
D gene: TRBD2; J gene: TRBJ2-3; V gene: TRBV7-2; clone size: -; CDR3 protein: CASSLATGGFRGDTQYF; CDR3 DNA: TGTGCCAGCAGCTTAGCGACGGGAGGGTTTCGTGGAGATACGCAGTATTTT
D gene: -; J gene: TRBJ1-2; V gene: TRBV27; clone size: -; CDR3 protein: CASSPHPTGFNYGYTF; CDR3 DNA: TGTGCCAGCAGTCCCCACCCCACAGGATTTAACTATGGCTACACCTTC
D gene: TRBD1; J gene: TRBJ2-7; V gene: TRBV2; clone size: -; CDR3 protein: CASSPPDRILYEQYF; CDR3 DNA: TGTGCCAGCAGCCCGCCGGACAGGATCCTCTACGAGCAGTACTTC
D gene: -; J gene: TRBJ2-1; V gene: TRBV5-1; clone size: -; CDR3 protein: CASSPRKAGYNEQFF; CDR3 DNA: TGCGCCAGCAGCCCTCGGAAGGCCGGCTACAATGAGCAGTTCTTC
D gene: TRBD1; J gene: TRBJ2-3; V gene: TRBV28; clone size: -; CDR3 protein: CASSGGQTTDTQYF; CDR3 DNA: TGTGCCAGCAGTGGGGGACAGACCACAGATACGCAGTATTTT
D gene: -; J gene: TRBJ1-1; V gene: TRBV5-1; clone size: -; CDR3 protein: CASSLVGEDTEAFF; CDR3 DNA: TGCGCCAGCAGCTTGGTCGGGGAGGACACTGAAGCTTTCTTT
D gene: -; J gene: TRBJ2-7; V gene: TRBV10-2; clone size: once; CDR3 protein: CASTRGSYEQYF; CDR3 DNA: TGCGCCAGCACCAGGGGCTCCTACGAGCAGTACTTC
D gene: TRBD1; J gene: TRBJ1-5; V gene: TRBV27; clone size: -; CDR3 protein: CASSSGQGAGYQPQHF; CDR3 DNA: TGTGCCAGCAGTTCAGGACAGGGGGCTGGTTATCAGCCCCAGCATTTT
D gene: -; J gene: TRBJ2-7; V gene: TRBV11-2; clone size: -; CDR3 protein: CASSGASYEQYF; CDR3 DNA: TGTGCCAGCAGTGGGGCCTCCTACGAGCAGTACTTC
D gene: TRBD1; J gene: TRBJ2-2; V gene: TRBV2; clone size: -; CDR3 protein: CASSEAWDREGAGELFF; CDR3 DNA: TGTGCCAGCAGTGAAGCATGGGACAGGGAGGGTGCCGGGGAGCTGTTTTTT